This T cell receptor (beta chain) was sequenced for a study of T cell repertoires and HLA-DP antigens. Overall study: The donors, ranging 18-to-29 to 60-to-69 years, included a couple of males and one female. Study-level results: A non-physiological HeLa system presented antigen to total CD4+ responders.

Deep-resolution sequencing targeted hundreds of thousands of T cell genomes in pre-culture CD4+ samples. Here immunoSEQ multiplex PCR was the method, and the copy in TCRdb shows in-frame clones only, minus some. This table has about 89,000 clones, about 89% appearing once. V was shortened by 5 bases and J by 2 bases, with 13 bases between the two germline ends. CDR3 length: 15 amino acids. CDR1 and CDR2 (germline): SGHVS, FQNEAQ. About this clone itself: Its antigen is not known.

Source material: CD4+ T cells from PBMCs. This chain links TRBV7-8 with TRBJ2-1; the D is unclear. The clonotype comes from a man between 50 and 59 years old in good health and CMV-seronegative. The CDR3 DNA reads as TGTGCCAGCAGCCTAGGGCCAACCACCTACAATGAGCAGTTCTTC. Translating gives CASSLGPTTYNEQFF. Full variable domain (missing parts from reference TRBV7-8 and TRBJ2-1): GAGVSQSPRYKVAKRGQDVALRCDPISGHVSLFWYQQALGQGPEFLTYFQNEAQLDKSGLPSDRFFAERPEGSVSTLKIQRTQQEDSAVYLCASSLGPTTYNEQFFGPGTRLTVL.